This T cell receptor beta chain was identified during a study of blood T cell repertoires in COVID-19 (dated by TCRdb to 2019 to 2021). Looking at the study overall: The collaborator samples originated in the United States, Italy and Spain and spanned the acute and convalescent phases of COVID-19. The material from the prospective study consisted of cDNA or gDNA derived from T cells, B-cell-depleted T cells, or PBMCs. The dataset comprised deeply sampled blood TCRbeta repertoires from subjects exposed to, actively infected with, or recovered from COVID-19. The repertoires were released in a freely available public database meant as a resource for research on the immune response to SARS-CoV-2. Samples were obtained from the ongoing ImmuneRACE study (first 160 participants) and from 1,254 subjects provided by 6 global collaborators. The sample metadata nearly always contained a de-identified subject ID, COVID-19 status, age in years and sex. Where available, HLA class I and class II types were obtained from metadata supplied by the sample provider rather than from assay-based typing.

General study outcomes and caveats: The amount of clinical and demographic metadata varied by source and participant and was provided uncurated.

In the germline V gene, CDR1 corresponds to SGDLS and CDR2 to YYNGEE. Trimming at the junction amounts to 2 bases on V and 0 bases on J, and the germline ends lie 14 bases apart. The CDR3 has 17 amino acids, counting the end cysteine and phenylalanine. The DNA shown is the 51-base CDR3, in frame from base 1. The collaborating institutions used their own protocols to collect whole blood in K2EDTA tubes. For TCRbeta analysis, collaborators shipped samples in one of three forms: frozen whole blood, isolated PBMCs, or DNA extracted from either of those sample types. Regarding this clone: The antigen it recognizes is unknown. No much larger clonotype is one base removed from it; base qualities were not supplied.

The immunoSEQ Assay, a bias-controlled multiplex PCR, was used to amplify TCRbeta CDR3 regions from genomic DNA. The authors' analysis ran thus. Within the assay, amplification of reference gene primers was used to estimate how many nucleated cells each sample contained. Sequence reads were collapsed and filtered to measure the absolute abundance of every unique TCRbeta CDR3 rearrangement. For each sample, productive Simpson clonality was calculated by taking the square root of Simpson's diversity index across productive rearrangements. TCRdb holds this immuneACCESS table with in-frame rearrangements only. Some clones are missing; in checked studies, unresolved V genes explain under half, and the rest has no known cause. For V, J and clone size, that table is used; D and trimming come from the DNA. For this sample the table gives 200,000 to 250,000 clones, of which approximately 78% were detected only once. The top ten hold 9.5% to 15% of the sample.

Sequences were obtained from peripheral blood. The rearranged segments are TRBV9 and TRBJ2-2; TRBD2 might be the D gene, on 6 matching bases. The source is a middle-aged woman with acute or convalescent COVID-19. The CDR3 here reads CASSVQRERPNTGELFF. The DNA reads TGTGCCAGCAGCGTTCAACGGGAGCGACCGAACACCGGGGAGCTGTTTTTT.